The 8 T cell receptor beta chains listed next were all sequenced from one sample in a study of blood T cell repertoires in COVID-19. Data came from immunoSEQ multiplex PCR; TCRdb stores just in-frame clones and leaves some out. The data show 150,000 to 200,000 clones, 70% to 90% seen once. The sample taken for sequencing was peripheral blood. These receptors originate from a man in his 60s with active or convalescent COVID-19.

The rearrangement links TRBV6-6 to TRBJ1-5; a weak D match, TRBD1 (5 bases). V was cut by 7 bases and J by 10 bases, with 17 bases left in between. The CDR3 is 13 amino acids. Germline V CDR1 and CDR2: MNHNY, SVGAGI (reference sequence). CDR3 nucleotide sequence: TGTGCCAGCATACAGGCGAGGGGAGGACCCCAGCATTTT. Protein: CASIQARGGPQHF.

The chain has TRBV30 and TRBJ1-2; 9 nucleotides match TRBD1. Germline V lookup: CDR1 GTSNPN, CDR2 SVGIG (reference sequence). The V gene end was trimmed by 2 bases and the J gene end by 4 bases; junction bases not matched to a gene: 8. CDR3 size: 15 residues. CDR3 bases: TGTGCCTGGAGTCCTCCGGGACAGGGTTTCTATGGCTACACCTTC. It encodes CAWSPPGQGFYGYTF.

The chain has TRBV5-1 and TRBJ1-1; 7 bases align to TRBD1. Germline CDR1 is SGHRS and CDR2 is YFSETQ. The junction had 3 bases not matched to a gene; V was cut back by 0 bases and J by 4 bases. The length of the CDR3 is 14 residues. The CDR3 sequence is CASSLEAGGTEAFF. CDR3 sequence (DNA): TGCGCCAGCAGCTTGGAGGCAGGGGGCACTGAAGCTTTCTTT.

V is TRBV4-1 and J is TRBJ2-3, with D perhaps matching TRBD1 (6 bases). Per the germline V gene, CDR1 is MGHRA and CDR2 is YSYEKL. The germline V and J ends were trimmed by 2 bases and 10 bases, with 25 bases remaining between them. CDR3 length: 17 amino acids. DNA of the CDR3: TGCGCCAGCAGCCAACCTACTAGGACAGTTTCGGGTCAGGCGCAGTATTTT. This sequence encodes CASSQPTRTVSGQAQYF.

V usage is TRBV7-2 and J usage is TRBJ1-2; 7 positions match TRBD1. The CDR3 is 12 amino acids. The germline gives CDR1 SGHTA, CDR2 FQGNSA. The ends lost 5 bases at V and 6 bases at J; junction bases unmatched: 3. CDR3 amino acids: CASSRDRHGYTF. CDR3 nucleotides: TGTGCCAGCAGCCGGGACAGACATGGCTACACCTTC.

This chain connects TRBV2 to TRBJ2-2; D may be TRBD1 (6 bases). CDR3 length equals 14 residues. Trimming removed 6 bases at V and 3 bases at J, with 11 bases between. CDR1 SNHLY and CDR2 FYNNEI come from the germline V gene. CDR3 nucleotides: TGTGCCAGCAGGAGGGGGAGCGACACCGGGGAGCTGTTTTTT. Translated: CASRRGSDTGELFF. Looking up the rest from reference TRBV2 and TRBJ2-2 gives the full variable domain: EPEVTQTPSHQVTQMGQEVILRCVPISNHLYFYWYRQILGQKVEFLVSFYNNEISEKSEIFDDQFSVERPDGSNFTLKIRSTKLEDSAMYFCASRRGSDTGELFFGEGSRLTVL.

The table lists this clone with a count of one. This chain connects TRBV19 to TRBJ2-3; 8 positions match TRBD2. Trimming took 5 bases from V and 5 from J; bases not matched to a gene: 12. The CDR3 length is 16 residues. Germline CDR1 and CDR2: LNHDA and SQIVND (reference sequence). CDR3 region: CASSPEGWRGEDTQYF. In DNA form, the CDR3 reads TGTGCCAGTAGTCCAGAAGGTTGGCGGGGGGAAGATACGCAGTATTTT.

This rearrangement joins TRBV5-1 to TRBJ2-5; perhaps TRBD2 as D (6 bases). The CDR3 consists of 15 residues. From germline, CDR1 is SGHRS and CDR2 YFSETQ. Trimming removed 1 base from V and 2 bases from J, with 12 bases in between. The CDR3 DNA follows: TGCGCCAGCAGCTTGCGGGGGATATCTCAAGAGACCCAGTACTTC. Amino acids: CASSLRGISQETQYF.